This note documents a single T cell receptor beta chain sequence. This entry comes from a study of shared clonotypes between healthy human individuals. The V end lost 5 bases, the J end lost 6 bases, and 16 bases lay between the germline ends. The CDR3 covers 14 residues. CDR1 and CDR2 from the germline V gene are MNHEY and SMNVEV (reference sequence). Generated by immunoSEQ multiplex PCR, the TCRdb table keeps only in-frame clones and is missing some. The data hold millions of clones, with approximately 95% observed a single time. This chain connects TRBV27 to TRBJ1-1, with a tentative D call TRBD1 (5 bases). The sample consisted of naive CD4+ T cells from PBMCs. Sample subset: CD45RA+ positively selected. This receptor was taken from a man younger than 35 in good health. Some clones in this sample may be carry-over from other donors' samples. CDR3 in amino acids: CASSPWDGLSEAFF. Here the CDR3 DNA reads TGTGCCAGCAGTCCGTGGGACGGACTATCTGAAGCTTTCTTT.